The 28 T cell receptor beta chains reported below all come from one sample, sequenced in a study of technical replicates of blood from several donors. Data came from immunoSEQ multiplex PCR; TCRdb stores just in-frame clones and leaves some out. The data contain tens of thousands of clones, about nine tenths of them seen just once; the ten biggest clones take up 0.4% to 0.5%. Sample: T cells isolated from PBMCs. Every receptor here comes from a human donor in good health.

V gene TRBV7-9 combines with J gene TRBJ1-2; no clear D. Trimming pared 2 bases from V and 4 bases from J, leaving 23 bases between. The CDR3 is 18 amino acids. Germline V gene lookup returns CDR1 SEHNR and CDR2 FQNEAQ (reference sequence). This CDR3 reads CASSLRAIGREGSYGYTF. DNA of the CDR3: TGTGCCAGCAGCTTAAGGGCGATTGGGAGAGAGGGATCCTATGGCTACACCTTC.

V usage is TRBV7-2 and J usage is TRBJ1-2, with a tentative D call TRBD1 (6 bases). Germline V gene sequence: CDR1 SGHTA, CDR2 FQGNSA. Trimming left V 4 bases short and J 5 bases short, with 20 bases between. CDR3 length: 16 amino acids. CDR3 in DNA: TGTGCCAGCAGCTCTCCCCTGGGGGCCTCTACTTATGGCTACACCTTC. Protein sequence: CASSSPLGASTYGYTF.

The rearrangement joins TRBV10-1 to TRBJ2-5; the match to TRBD1 covers 9 bases. There are 13 residues in the CDR3. J was trimmed by 6 bases and V by 4 bases; bases with no gene match: 3. Germline loops: CDR1 WNHNN, CDR2 SYGVQD (reference sequence). The CDR3 sequence is CASSGTGVKTQYF. The CDR3 nucleotides read TGCGCCAGCAGTGGGACAGGGGTGAAGACCCAGTACTTC.

V and J are TRBV7-9 and TRBJ2-7; 7 bases are shared with TRBD2. The CDR3 runs to 12 residues. The V gene end was trimmed by 2 bases and the J gene end by 10 bases; junction bases not matched to a gene: 5. In germline, CDR1 is SEHNR, CDR2 FQNEAQ (reference sequence). This CDR3 reads CASSLSLGLQYF. The DNA of the CDR3 is TGTGCCAGCAGCTTATCATTGGGACTACAGTACTTC.

The chain couples TRBV9 to TRBJ1-1, with no clear D. The V end lost 0 bases, the J end lost 3 bases, and 6 bases lay between the germline ends. The CDR3 covers 13 residues. In germline, CDR1 is SGDLS, CDR2 YYNGEE. The CDR3 protein is CASSVGTDTEAFF. The CDR3 region has the DNA TGTGCCAGCAGCGTAGGTACGGACACTGAAGCTTTCTTT.

This chain connects TRBV10-3 to TRBJ2-3; 15 bases line up with TRBD2. Germline V gives CDR1 ENHRY, CDR2 SYGVKD. The length of the CDR3 is 17 residues. The J segment lost 6 bases and the V segment lost 8 bases, leaving 12 bases of the junction unmatched. CDR3 bases: TGTGCCATCGGATCTGTTGATGGACTAGCGGGAGGGGATACGCAGTATTTT. Amino acids: CAIGSVDGLAGGDTQYF.

The chain is built from TRBV7-9 and TRBJ2-1, with 9 bases fitting TRBD2. The CDR3 runs to 14 residues. Unmatched junction bases numbered 6, after V lost 9 bases and J lost 3 bases. The germline gives CDR1 SEHNR, CDR2 FQNEAQ (reference sequence). CDR3 residues: CASSSGALYNEQFF. DNA of the CDR3: TGTGCCAGTTCTAGCGGGGCTCTCTACAATGAGCAGTTCTTC.

The CDR3 DNA reads as TGTGCCAGCAGCAAAGACAAGGGGTTCGCTTTCTTT. Protein sequence: CASSKDKGFAFF. The chain has TRBV7-9 and TRBJ1-1; maybe TRBD1 (5 bases). The CDR3 runs to 12 residues. V was clipped by 5 bases and J by 11 bases, with 15 bases between them. Germline values: CDR1 SEHNR, CDR2 FQNEAQ (reference sequence).

The chain employs TRBV30 and TRBJ2-7, with D possibly being TRBD1 (6 bases). Germline CDR1 GTSNPN, CDR2 SVGIG (reference sequence). Trimming left V 3 bases short and J 7 bases short, with 34 bases between. CDR3 length equals 19 residues. As DNA, the CDR3 is TGTGCCTGGAGGGACAACAGGGTTATCCCCCTTAAGGTGAGTCGAGAGCAGTACTTC. Translation: CAWRDNRVIPLKVSREQYF.

This clone was recorded once. The chain combines TRBV19 with TRBJ2-1; no clear D gene. The CDR3 totals 14 residues. Trimming pared 6 bases from V and 4 bases from J, leaving 13 bases between. Germline-derived CDR1 and CDR2 are LNHDA and SQIVND (reference sequence). The CDR3 is CASSTPGRYNEQFF. CDR3 coding DNA: TGTGCCAGTAGCACCCCCGGCAGGTACAATGAGCAGTTCTTC.

The chain is built from TRBV11-3 and TRBJ2-3; TRBD2 aligns across 13 bases. V shed 4 bases, J shed 4 bases, and the junction held 8 bases outside the gene matches. The CDR3 length is 17 residues. Germline assignment: CDR1 SGHNT and CDR2 YENEEA. DNA for the CDR3: TGTGCCAGCAGCTCCGGACTAGCGGGAGTCCCTGCAGATACGCAGTATTTT. It specifies CASSSGLAGVPADTQYF.

This clone was seen a handful of times. The chain couples TRBV5-1 to TRBJ2-1; 8 bases fit TRBD2. The CDR3 length is 15 residues. J lost 5 bases, V lost 0 bases, and 4 bases had no gene match. CDR1 is SGHRS, CDR2 YFSETQ, per germline. CDR3 in DNA: TGCGCCAGCAGCTTGGGACTAGCGTCCAACAATGAGCAGTTCTTC. Its protein product is CASSLGLASNNEQFF.

The rearrangement joins TRBV2 to TRBJ1-2; D is undetermined. The V gene's germline CDR1 is SNHLY and CDR2 FYNNEI. The CDR3 consists of 13 residues. Between the trimmed V and J ends, which lost 5 bases and 0 bases, there was a span of 7 bases. The DNA for the CDR3 is TGTGCCAGCAGTACAGAAACTAACTATGGCTACACCTTC. Protein product: CASSTETNYGYTF.

Here the CDR3 reads CASSEEWTGVWEQYF. CDR3 coding DNA: TGTGCCAGCAGTGAAGAGTGGACAGGGGTGTGGGAGCAGTACTTC. J is TRBJ2-7 and V is TRBV6-1; 9 bases match TRBD1. Looked up from germline, CDR1 is MNHNS and CDR2 is SASEGT. This CDR3 is 15 amino acids long. V was pared by 1 base and J by 7 bases, with 8 bases of the junction left unmatched.

This clone was found once. The V call is TRBV7-2, the J call TRBJ1-1; no clear D. Germline V CDR1 and CDR2: SGHTA, FQGNSA. This CDR3 has 15 residues. Trimming shortened V by 5 bases and J by 0 bases, and 13 bases separated the two germline ends. Here the CDR3 reads CASSALTGVNTEAFF. The CDR3 DNA reads TGTGCCAGCAGCGCCCTTACCGGGGTGAACACTGAAGCTTTCTTT.

V usage is TRBV4-3 and J usage is TRBJ2-1; possible D gene TRBD2, 5 bases. In germline, CDR1 is LGHNA, CDR2 YSLEER. CDR3 size: 17 residues. V was shortened by 0 bases and J by 0 bases, with 12 bases between the two germline ends. In DNA form, the CDR3 reads TGCGCCAGCAGCCAAGACGCGTCGGGGAGCTCCTACAATGAGCAGTTCTTC. Amino acid sequence: CASSQDASGSSYNEQFF.

This clone was counted only a few times. The chain links TRBV2 to TRBJ1-1; D remains unclear. CDR3 length: 10 residues. Germline lookup yields CDR1 SNHLY and CDR2 FYNNEI. V was pared by 9 bases and J by 4 bases, with 6 bases between. The CDR3 spells CASSGTEAFF. The CDR3 DNA follows: TGTGCCAGTTCGGGCACTGAAGCTTTCTTT.

This clone was seen just once. This chain joins TRBV27 and TRBJ2-1; 8 bases align to TRBD2. The CDR3 sequence is 15 residues long. CDR1 is MNHEY and CDR2 is SMNVEV in the germline V gene (reference sequence). V lost 3 bases, J lost 4 bases, and 5 bases stayed unmatched. CDR3 loop: CASSFERELYNEQFF. The CDR3 bases are TGTGCCAGCAGTTTTGAGCGGGAGCTTTACAATGAGCAGTTCTTC.

The sample holds a few counts of this clone. The chain employs TRBV30 and TRBJ1-5; D uncertain. Per the germline V gene, CDR1 is GTSNPN and CDR2 is SVGIG (reference sequence). The CDR3 spans 13 residues. V lost 2 bases to trimming and J lost 1 base, with 6 bases between them. The CDR3 DNA sequence: TGTGCCTGGAGTACCGGGAGCAATCAGCCCCAGCATTTT. This gives the protein CAWSTGSNQPQHF.

The chain couples TRBV19 to TRBJ2-1; tentatively, D is TRBD2 (6 bases). Trimming removed 5 bases from V and 12 bases from J, with 14 bases in between. The CDR3 has 12 amino acids. Germline CDR1 LNHDA, CDR2 SQIVND (reference sequence). The CDR3 coding sequence is TGTGCCAGTAGTGGGCGACTAGTTCGGCAGTTCTTC. Amino acids: CASSGRLVRQFF.

The chain is built from TRBV2 and TRBJ2-5; D gene ambiguous. Trimming pared 8 bases from V and 7 bases from J, leaving 14 bases between. Germline CDR1 SNHLY, CDR2 FYNNEI. This CDR3 comprises 12 residues. The CDR3 here is CASEARSRTQYF. In DNA, the CDR3 is TGTGCCAGCGAGGCGAGGTCTAGGACCCAGTACTTC.

The V and J genes are TRBV5-1 and TRBJ2-3; D not certain. Trimming removed 2 bases at V and 0 bases at J, with 7 bases between. The germline CDR1 and CDR2 sequences are SGHRS and YFSETQ. The CDR3 runs 14 residues. CDR3 bases: TGCGCCAGCAGCTTAACCCAGAGCACAGATACGCAGTATTTT. This encodes CASSLTQSTDTQYF. Full variable domain (outside the CDR3, taken from reference TRBV5-1 and TRBJ2-3): KAGVTQTPRYLIKTRGQQVTLSCSPISGHRSVSWYQQTPGQGLQFLFEYFSETQRNKGNFPGRFSGRQFSNSRSEMNVSTLELGDSALYLCASSLTQSTDTQYFGPGTRLTVL.

The chain joins TRBV28 to TRBJ2-3, with TRBD2 matching 7 bases. The CDR3 loop spans 16 amino acids. The junction had 13 bases not matched to a gene; V was cut back by 6 bases and J by 4 bases. From germline, CDR1 is MDHEN and CDR2 SYDVKM. In DNA, the CDR3 is TGTGCCAGCAGCCCTGTCTGGGCGGGAGCCTCAGATACGCAGTATTTT. Protein product: CASSPVWAGASDTQYF.

This chain's CDR3 is CASSFTHGREETQYF. CDR3 coding DNA: TGTGCCAGCAGCTTTACCCACGGGAGAGAAGAGACCCAGTACTTC. J is TRBJ2-5 and V is TRBV13, with D tentatively TRBD2 (6 bases). This CDR3 region has 15 residues. Trimming cost V 3 bases and J 3 bases, with 14 bases left between them. CDR1 is PRHDT and CDR2 is FYEKMQ in the germline V gene (reference sequence). Drawing the rest from reference TRBV13 and TRBJ2-5, the complete variable domain is AAGVIQSPRHLIKEKRETATLKCYPIPRHDTVYWYQQGPGQDPQFLISFYEKMQSDKGSIPDRFSAQQFSDYHSELNMSSLELGDSALYFCASSFTHGREETQYFGPGTRLLVL.

V is TRBV19 and J is TRBJ1-2, with TRBD1 identical over 8 bases. The germline CDR1 and CDR2 sequences are LNHDA and SQIVND (reference sequence). This CDR3 is 14 amino acids long. Trimming removed 3 bases from V and 2 bases from J; junction bases left unmatched: 2. CDR3: CASSIRDRNYGYTF. The CDR3 coding sequence is TGTGCCAGTAGTATCCGGGACAGGAACTATGGCTACACCTTC.

The rearrangement links TRBV28 to TRBJ1-2, with 7 bases aligning to TRBD1. V shed 5 bases and J 5 bases; nucleotides not matched to a gene: 8. From germline, CDR1 is MDHEN and CDR2 SYDVKM. The CDR3 is 14 amino acids. CDR3 residues: CASSRQGGGYGYTF. The CDR3 coding sequence is TGTGCCAGCAGTCGACAGGGTGGGGGATATGGCTACACCTTC.

This chain links TRBV20-1 with TRBJ2-1; 7 nucleotides align to TRBD2. Per germline, CDR1 DFQATT and CDR2 SNEGSKA (reference sequence). The CDR3 runs 11 residues. V lost 5 bases, J lost 8 bases, and 3 bases stayed unmatched. As DNA, the CDR3 is TGCAGTGCTGGGGACTATTATGAGCAGTTCTTC. Residues: CSAGDYYEQFF.

The chain has TRBV4-2 and TRBJ2-2, with a weak D call TRBD1 (6 bases). Germline lookup yields CDR1 LGHNA and CDR2 YNFKEQ. The CDR3 has 15 residues. V lost 4 bases to trimming and J lost 1 base, with 10 bases between them. The CDR3 reads CASSPGVENTGELFF. The CDR3 DNA reads as TGTGCCAGCAGCCCAGGGGTTGAGAACACCGGGGAGCTGTTTTTT.